The 27 T cell receptor beta chains below were found in one sample sequenced in a study of neurological immune-mediated disorders. TCRdb re-analysed the 5' RACE reads in MiXCR, keeping a single row per CDR3 protein. The sample has over 40,000 distinct CDR3 sequences; about 6.3% are singletons. The sample consisted of CD4+ T cells from blood. Source of these receptors: a woman in her thirties or forties in good health.

V is TRBV5-1 and J is TRBJ2-1; 8 bases agree with TRBD1. V trimming: 6 bases; J trimming: 0 bases; junction bases outside the gene matches: 8. This CDR3 has 16 residues. Looked up from germline, CDR1 is SGHRS and CDR2 is YFSETQ. CDR3 sequence reads: CASTTGDRSSYNEQFF. Written as DNA, the CDR3 is TGCGCCAGCACCACTGGGGACAGGAGCTCCTACAATGAGCAGTTCTTC.

This clonotype has ten or more counts. The rearrangement links TRBV5-1 to TRBJ2-1; 7 bases are shared with TRBD1. The CDR3 is 13 amino acids. The V segment lost 4 bases and the J segment 3 bases; nucleotides outside the gene matches: 1. Germline V CDR1 and CDR2: SGHRS, YFSETQ. For the CDR3, the DNA is TGCGCCAGCAGCCGGGACAGCTACAATGAGCAGTTCTTC. Translating it yields CASSRDSYNEQFF. The variable domain in full, completed from reference TRBV5-1 and TRBJ2-1, reads KAGVTQTPRYLIKTRGQQVTLSCSPISGHRSVSWYQQTPGQGLQFLFEYFSETQRNKGNFPGRFSGRQFSNSRSEMNVSTLELGDSALYLCASSRDSYNEQFFGPGTRLTVL.

This clonotype was counted ten times or more. The chain combines TRBV29-1 with TRBJ2-1, with 10 bases identical to TRBD2. CDR1 is SQVTM and CDR2 is ANQGSEA in the germline V gene. Trimming cost V 3 bases and J 7 bases; bases outside gene matches: 6. The CDR3 sequence is 14 residues long. CDR3 sequence (DNA): TGCAGCGTTGACCAGGGACTAGCGTCAAATGAGCAGTTCTTC. Amino acid sequence: CSVDQGLASNEQFF.

This clonotype was observed at least ten times. The chain combines TRBV27 with TRBJ2-7, with 9 bases aligning to TRBD1. V gave up 5 bases and J gave up 3 bases; unmatched junction bases: 8. There are 15 residues in the CDR3. Germline-derived CDR1 and CDR2 are MNHEY and SMNVEV (reference sequence). This CDR3 is CASSPVWGQGYEQYF. CDR3 DNA: TGTGCCAGCAGTCCGGTTTGGGGACAGGGCTACGAGCAGTACTTC.

Ten or more counts support this clonotype. Here the CDR3 reads CSVQGARNTEAFF. In nucleotides, the CDR3 is TGCAGCGTTCAGGGGGCAAGGAACACTGAAGCTTTCTTT. The chain carries TRBV29-1 and TRBJ1-1, with TRBD1 matching 8 bases. J was trimmed by 1 base and V by 5 bases; bases with no gene match: 3. Germline V gives CDR1 SQVTM, CDR2 ANQGSEA. The CDR3 runs to 13 residues.

This clonotype was observed many times. The gene calls are TRBV2 and TRBJ2-3; D is possibly TRBD1 (7 bases). CDR3 length equals 16 residues. CDR1 is SNHLY and CDR2 is FYNNEI in the germline V gene. The V end lost 6 bases, the J end lost 6 bases, and 22 bases lay between the germline ends. CDR3: CASSRGQGGPGDTQYF. The DNA of the CDR3 is TGTGCCAGCAGCAGGGGTCAGGGGGGCCCAGGGGATACGCAGTATTTT.

This clonotype was seen ten or more times. The chain combines TRBV4-2 with TRBJ2-1; no clear D gene. Germline V gives CDR1 LGHNA, CDR2 YNFKEQ. Trimming took 2 bases from V and 9 from J, leaving 14 bases between them. The CDR3 has 14 amino acids. The CDR3 is CASSQNRGPGEQFF. As DNA, the CDR3 is TGTGCCAGCAGCCAAAATCGTGGGCCAGGTGAGCAGTTCTTC.

In this sample, this clonotype turned up many times. V and J are TRBV7-2 and TRBJ2-5; 7 bases are shared with TRBD2. Trimming took 2 bases from V and 2 from J; bases not matched to a gene: 8. Germline V gives CDR1 SGHTA, CDR2 FQGNSA. The CDR3 has 16 amino acids. Here the CDR3 DNA reads TGTGCCAGCAGCTTATCCGGCGGGGGATCTCAAGAGACCCAGTACTTC. Amino acid sequence: CASSLSGGGSQETQYF.

This clonotype was recorded a few times. The genes are TRBV28 and TRBJ1-2; 9 nucleotides line up with TRBD1. Germline V lookup: CDR1 MDHEN, CDR2 SYDVKM. The CDR3 length is 14 residues. Unmatched junction bases numbered 9, after V lost 6 bases and J lost 7 bases. The CDR3 sequence is CASRSRDRASGYTF. DNA for the CDR3: TGTGCCAGCAGAAGCCGGGACAGGGCTTCTGGCTACACCTTC.

The chain combines TRBV5-1 with TRBJ2-3; 7 bases fit TRBD1. The CDR3 covers 14 residues. J gave up 3 bases and V 3 bases, and 4 bases lay outside the gene matches. The germline V gene has CDR1 SGHRS and CDR2 YFSETQ. The CDR3 DNA sequence: TGCGCCAGCAGCTCCGGGACAGAGACAGATACGCAGTATTTT. Translated, it gives CASSSGTETDTQYF.

The chain joins TRBV5-1 to TRBJ2-1; D ambiguous. This CDR3 is 12 amino acids long. Per the germline V gene, CDR1 is SGHRS and CDR2 is YFSETQ. V lost 4 bases and J 9 bases, leaving 11 bases between the germline ends. CDR3 coding DNA: TGCGCCAGCAGCCGTACCCTAAGTGAGCAGTTCTTC. It is translated as CASSRTLSEQFF.

There are many counts of this clonotype. CDR3 nucleotide sequence: TGTGCCAGCAGCTTTACAGGGGGCGGCTATGGCTACACCTTC. This gives the protein CASSFTGGGYGYTF. The rearrangement uses TRBV7-2 and TRBJ1-2; 9 nucleotides agree with TRBD1. Unmatched junction bases numbered 3, after V lost 3 bases and J lost 4 bases. Germline CDR1 and CDR2: SGHTA and FQGNSA. The CDR3 covers 14 residues.

This clonotype was recorded at least ten times. The chain couples TRBV5-1 to TRBJ1-3; possibly TRBD1 for D (6 bases). The germline CDR1 and CDR2 sequences are SGHRS and YFSETQ. The CDR3 is 14 amino acids. V was cut by 4 bases and J by 4 bases, with 12 bases left in between. CDR3 coding DNA: TGCGCCAGCAGCATGACAGGCCGGGGAAACACCATATATTTT. Its translation is CASSMTGRGNTIYF.

This clonotype was observed many times. The chain combines TRBV20-1 with TRBJ2-7; D is uncertain. This CDR3 contains 15 residues. V lost 0 bases and J lost 0, with 12 bases in between. Germline loops: CDR1 DFQATT, CDR2 SNEGSKA (reference sequence). CDR3 bases: TGCAGTGCTAGAGATCAGGTCCGCAGCTCCTACGAGCAGTACTTC. This translates into CSARDQVRSSYEQYF.

This clonotype was counted ten times or more. This may be a read error, as it is one base from a much larger clone. J is TRBJ2-3 and V is TRBV5-5; D not certain. From germline, CDR1 is SGHKS and CDR2 YYEKEE (reference sequence). The CDR3 length is 16 residues. The CDR3 is CANSLVQLRSTDTQYF. CDR3 nucleotide sequence: TGTGCCAACAGCTTGGTCCAGCTTCGGAGCACAGATACGCAGTATTTT.

This clonotype showed up many times. The chain has TRBV29-1 and TRBJ2-3; TRBD1 matches at 11 bases. Germline V CDR1 and CDR2: SQVTM, ANQGSEA. This CDR3 comprises 14 residues. V lost 6 bases to trimming and J lost 3 bases; unmatched junction nucleotides: 5. The CDR3 here is CSVRTGGETDTQYF. The CDR3 DNA sequence: TGCAGCGTAAGGACAGGGGGCGAGACAGATACGCAGTATTTT.

This clonotype was counted many times. This chain connects TRBV5-5 to TRBJ1-4; a weak D match, TRBD1 (5 bases). The CDR3 length is 14 residues. V dropped 4 bases and J dropped 7 bases, with 14 bases sitting between them. Germline CDR1 reads SGHKS; CDR2 reads YYEKEE (reference sequence). CDR3 amino acids: CASSDQGRGEKLFF. The CDR3 bases are TGTGCCAGCAGCGATCAGGGTCGCGGTGAAAAACTGTTTTTT. The full variable domain, with the rest looked up from reference TRBV5-5 and TRBJ1-4, is DAGVTQSPTHLIKTRGQQVTLRCSPISGHKSVSWYQQVLGQGPQFIFQYYEKEERGRGNFPDRFSARQFPNYSSELNVNALLLGDSALYLCASSDQGRGEKLFFGSGTQLSVL.

This clonotype was observed many times. As DNA, the CDR3 is TGTGCCAGCAGTTTAGTAGGGGGACAGTCGATTGGCTATGGCTACACCTTC. This gives the protein CASSLVGGQSIGYGYTF. The chain couples TRBV12-3 or TRBV12-4 to TRBJ1-2; 7 bases match TRBD1. V gave up 1 base and J gave up 4 bases; unmatched junction bases: 12. The CDR3 spans 17 residues.

This clonotype was found many times. This rearrangement joins TRBV28 to TRBJ2-3; 7 bases are a match to TRBD2. J was trimmed by 4 bases and V by 3 bases; bases with no gene match: 4. Germline V gene sequence: CDR1 MDHEN, CDR2 SYDVKM. The CDR3 is 14 residues long. CDR3 region: CASSFAGVADTQYF. CDR3 bases: TGTGCCAGCAGTTTCGCGGGGGTGGCAGATACGCAGTATTTT.

In its sample, this clonotype was seen once. The gene calls are TRBV19 and TRBJ1-2; D remains unclear. Trimming removed 2 bases at V and 3 bases at J, with 13 bases between. The CDR3 is 15 residues long. The germline gives CDR1 LNHDA, CDR2 SQIVND (reference sequence). CDR3 bases: TGTGCCAGTAGTATAATTCCGAGGAAGGACTATGGCTACACCTTC. Translation: CASSIIPRKDYGYTF.

This clonotype was counted ten times or more. This chain connects TRBV29-1 to TRBJ2-1; the D is unclear. The ends were cut back, 2 bases at V and 2 bases at J, with 7 bases in the middle. The CDR3 totals 13 residues. Germline V gene data show CDR1 as SQVTM and CDR2 as ANQGSEA. CDR3 nucleotide sequence: TGCAGCGTTGAACAGGCCCCCTACAATGAGCAGTTCTTC. Protein: CSVEQAPYNEQFF.

This clonotype has at least ten counts. The chain combines TRBV11-2 with TRBJ2-7; D gene unclear. This CDR3 region has 13 residues. V lost 5 bases, J lost 5 bases, and 13 bases lay in between. Germline CDR1 reads SGHAT; CDR2 reads FQNNGV. In DNA form, the CDR3 reads TGTGCCAGCAGCGAGAGCATCCGGGACGAGCAGTACTTC. Translated, it gives CASSESIRDEQYF.

This clonotype was detected many times. This chain connects TRBV29-1 to TRBJ2-7, with 7 bases aligning to TRBD2. Germline V gene lookup returns CDR1 SQVTM and CDR2 ANQGSEA. CDR3 length: 13 residues. J was trimmed by 1 base and V by 4 bases; bases with no gene match: 4. CDR3 protein: CSVASGISYEQYF. Written as DNA, the CDR3 is TGCAGCGTTGCTAGCGGAATATCCTACGAGCAGTACTTC.

This clonotype came up many times. The V and J genes are TRBV12-3 or TRBV12-4 and TRBJ2-7, with 12 bases matching TRBD2. The CDR3 covers 13 residues. Trimming removed 2 bases from V and 9 bases from J; junction bases left unmatched: 2. The DNA for the CDR3 is TGTGCCAGCAGTTTAAGACTAGCGGGAGCGCAGTACTTC. Protein sequence: CASSLRLAGAQYF.

The sample holds many counts of this clonotype. The chain joins TRBV6-5 to TRBJ1-5; D ambiguous. Germline CDR1 MNHEY, CDR2 SVGAGI. Trimming removed 4 bases from V and 6 bases from J, with 7 bases in between. This CDR3 comprises 12 residues. The CDR3 bases are TGTGCCAGCAGTTCGTCTGGTCAGCCCCAGCATTTT. This gives the protein CASSSSGQPQHF.

The table lists this clonotype with many counts. V and J are TRBV5-1 and TRBJ2-7, with 8 bases that match TRBD1. This CDR3 comprises 15 residues. In germline, CDR1 is SGHRS, CDR2 YFSETQ. Trimming removed 0 bases from V and 2 bases from J; junction bases left unmatched: 4. In DNA form, the CDR3 reads TGCGCCAGCAGCTTGGTACAGGGGGGTACCTACGAGCAGTACTTC. This codes for CASSLVQGGTYEQYF.

Many counts were recorded for this clonotype. The rearrangement uses TRBV5-1 and TRBJ2-5; 8 nucleotides match TRBD1. V shed 6 bases, J shed 2 bases, and the junction held 9 bases outside the gene matches. Germline-derived CDR1 and CDR2 are SGHRS and YFSETQ. This CDR3 is built from 15 residues. The CDR3 sequence: CASTRGWTGQETQYF. The CDR3, as DNA: TGCGCCAGCACCCGTGGGTGGACAGGGCAAGAGACCCAGTACTTC.